The next 25 T cell receptor beta chains were all read from a single sample in a study of CD8+ T cells in alopecia areata. cDNA serving as the sequencing template came from extracted, reverse transcribed RNA. Here immunoSEQ multiplex PCR was the method, and the copy in TCRdb shows in-frame clones only, minus some. This record lists more than 250,000 clones, none seen once only, and the top ten clones contain 1.2%. The pooled cutaneous lymph node cells were sorted using several markers (CD4, CD8alpha, NKG2D, NKG2ACE and others). Sequencing was done on a sample of CD4+ T cells sorted from a lymph node. The source of these receptors is a C3H/HeJ mouse with alopecia areata. MHC haplotype of the mouse line: H2-k.

In this sample, this clone turned up a few times. Here the gene names and germline are mouse. The read gets to within 4 residues of the CDR3 end, and the germline J gene fills in the rest. V and J are TRBV12-1 and TRBJ1-1, with a weak D call TRBD1 (6 bases). CDR1 SGHSN and CDR2 HYEKVE come from the germline V gene. V dropped 1 base and J dropped 1 base, with 9 bases sitting between them. The CDR3 loop spans 14 amino acids. CDR3 DNA, as far as it was read: TGTGCCAGCTCTCTGGGACAACAAAACACA. Its protein is CASSLGQQNT. The entire CDR3 protein reads CASSLGQQNTEVFF.

This clone occurred a few times. Each gene name is a mouse one. Other DNA sequences within the sample encode an identical CDR3. This chain's CDR3 is CTCSARTGANTEVFF. Incomplete CDR3 DNA: TGCACCTGCAGTGCTCGGACAGGGGCAAACACA. This chain joins TRBV1 and TRBJ1-1, with 9 positions matching TRBD1. The CDR3 end is not reached by the read, which stops 4 residues before it; the germline J gene fills it in. After removal of 3 bases from V and 0 bases from J, the junction contained 2 bases not matched to a gene. The CDR3 loop spans 15 amino acids. Germline CDR1 is NSQYPW and CDR2 is LRSPGD (reference sequence).

Worth noting for this clone: Gene names and germline match the mouse. The read gets to within 4 residues of the CDR3 end, and the germline J gene fills in the rest. Within the sample, other DNA sequences also encode this same CDR3. V and J are TRBV13-1 and TRBJ2-7; D call uncertain. The CDR3 runs to 11 residues. In germline, CDR1 is NSHNY, CDR2 SYGAGN. Trimming shortened V by 4 bases and J by 3 bases, and 5 bases separated the two germline ends. The covered CDR3 bases are TGTGCCAGCAGTCACAGCTAT. It specifies CASSHSY. The whole CDR3 sequence is CASSHSYEQYF.

This clone was observed at least ten times. Gene names and germline refer to mouse. The missing CDR3 end, 4 residues past where the read stops, is filled in from the germline J gene. The same CDR3 is also encoded by other DNA sequences in this sample. The chain employs TRBV1 and TRBJ2-7, with D maybe TRBD1 (5 bases). The CDR3 length is 13 residues. Between the trimmed V and J ends, which lost 0 bases and 3 bases, there was a span of 6 bases. CDR1 is NSQYPW, CDR2 LRSPGD, per germline (reference sequence). The CDR3 is CTCSADQGYEQYF. The sequenced part of the CDR3 DNA is TGCACCTGCAGTGCAGACCAGGGCTAT.

This clone has only a few counts. Gene names follow the mouse nomenclature. Coverage ceases 4 residues before the CDR3 finishes, and the germline J gene fills in the end. Additional DNA sequences in this sample encode the identical CDR3. J is TRBJ2-5 and V is TRBV13-1, with 10 nucleotides matching TRBD1. Germline assignment: CDR1 NSHNY and CDR2 SYGAGN. This CDR3 spans 13 amino acids. The CDR3 DNA, read in part, is TGTGCCAGCAGTGGGGGACAGGGGGAC. Amino acid sequence: CASSGGQGD. The full CDR3 protein reads CASSGGQGDTQYF.

As concerns this clone: Gene names are the mouse ones. The read comes to an end 4 residues before the CDR3 does, leaving the germline J gene to fill in the end. V and J are TRBV13-1 and TRBJ2-3; 10 bases fit TRBD2. The ends lost 3 bases at V and 0 bases at J; junction bases unmatched: 4. Looked up from germline, CDR1 is NSHNY and CDR2 is SYGAGN. The CDR3 length is 16 residues. CDR3 region: CASSGRDWGSAETLYF. The sequenced part of the CDR3 DNA is TGTGCCAGCAGTGGAAGGGACTGGGGTAGTGCAGAA.

In regard to this clone: Genes and germline come from the mouse. The CDR3 end is not reached by the read, which stops 4 residues before it; the germline J gene fills it in. Other DNA sequences within the sample encode an identical CDR3. The rearrangement uses TRBV13-1 and TRBJ1-2; 11 positions agree with TRBD1. Germline-derived CDR1 and CDR2 are NSHNY and SYGAGN. The V segment lost 5 bases and the J segment 0 bases; nucleotides outside the gene matches: 3. This CDR3 has 15 amino acids. The part of the CDR3 DNA that was read is TGTGCCAGCAGGGGGGACAGGGGGGCAAACTCC. Protein: CASRGDRGANS. Given in full, the CDR3 is CASRGDRGANSDYTF.

On this clone itself: The gene names here belong to mouse. The read is 4 residues too short to cover the CDR3 end, so that end is filled in from the germline J gene. The gene calls are TRBV31 and TRBJ2-3; 10 bases align to TRBD1. V shed 5 bases, J shed 2 bases, and the junction held 7 bases outside the gene matches. Germline V gene data show CDR1 as GKSSPN and CDR2 as SITVG. The CDR3 covers 15 residues. The sequenced CDR3 bases are TGTGCCTGGGCCGGGACAGGGGACAATGCAGAA. It specifies CAWAGTGDNAE. The whole CDR3 protein reads CAWAGTGDNAETLYF.

Regarding this clone: Genes and germline are mouse. With the read ending 3 residues before the CDR3 end, the germline J gene is used to fill in that end. The chain carries TRBV13-1 and TRBJ1-6; D is perhaps TRBD1 (5 bases). TRBJ1-6 is sorted into the ORF group, with uncertain function. Germline lookup yields CDR1 NSHNY and CDR2 SYGAGN. V was clipped by 4 bases and J by 7 bases, with 9 bases between them. The CDR3 length is 13 residues. The CDR3 loop reads CASSWTTNSPLYF. The part of the CDR3 DNA that was read is TGTGCCAGCAGTTGGACAACAAATTCGCCC.

On this clone: Here the gene names and germline are mouse. The CDR3 extends 4 residues past the end of the read, so its final part is completed from the germline J gene. The V gene is TRBV13-1, the J gene TRBJ1-2; D is perhaps TRBD1 (5 bases). The CDR3 runs 13 residues. V lost 1 base and J 4 bases, leaving 8 bases between the germline ends. Per germline, CDR1 NSHNY and CDR2 SYGAGN. CDR3 bases read: TGTGCCAGCAGTGATTGGGGGATCTCC. Encoded protein: CASSDWGIS. The full CDR3 protein is CASSDWGISDYTF.

This clone was counted only a few times. Genes and germline are mouse. The DNA ends 4 residues before the CDR3 does, and the rest of the CDR3 is filled in from the germline J gene. The chain is built from TRBV13-3 and TRBJ2-3; 12 positions agree with TRBD2. After removal of 5 bases from V and 3 bases from J, the junction contained 4 bases not matched to a gene. Germline CDR1 and CDR2: NNHDY and SYVADS. CDR3 length equals 15 residues. Partial CDR3 DNA: TGTGCCAGCAGCCACGACTGGGGGGGCGCAGAA. This encodes CASSHDWGGAE. The whole CDR3 region reads CASSHDWGGAETLYF.

With regard to this clone: All gene names here are mouse names. The same CDR3 can be traced to other DNA sequences in this sample. CDR3 sequence: CAWSLGLSNSDYTF. CDR3 DNA, as far as it was read: TGTGCCTGGAGTCTCGGACTCTCAAACTCC. The chain recombines TRBV31 with TRBJ1-2; D gene uncertain. The sequence runs out 4 residues before the end of the CDR3; the remainder is reconstructed from the germline J gene. The ends were cut back, 0 bases at V and 0 bases at J, with 8 bases in the middle. The germline V gene has CDR1 GKSSPN and CDR2 SITVG. The CDR3 has 14 amino acids.

As regards this clone: Gene names denote mouse genes. Read coverage stops 4 residues before the CDR3 terminus; the germline J gene supplies the remainder. The chain links TRBV17 to TRBJ2-7, with 7 bases lining up with TRBD1. Germline CDR1 reads MNHDT; CDR2 reads YYDKIL. CDR3 length: 11 residues. The CDR3 sequence: CASRTGYEQYF. CDR3 DNA, as far as it was read: TGTGCTAGCAGGACAGGGTAT. The full variable domain, completed using reference TRBV17 and TRBJ2-7, is DTTVKQNPRYKLARVGKPVNLICSQTMNHDTMYWYQKKPNQAPKLLLFYYDKILNREADTFEKFQSSRPNNSFCSLYIGSAGLEYSAMYLCASRTGYEQYFGPGTRLTVL.

This clone was detected a few times. These gene names are mouse names. The CDR3 here is CTCSPGQNYEQYF. The sequenced CDR3 bases are TGCACCTGCAGCCCGGGACAAAATTAT. The chain has TRBV1 and TRBJ2-7; a weak D match, TRBD1 (6 bases). From the germline J gene comes the end of the CDR3, since the read stops 4 residues before it. The V gene's germline CDR1 is NSQYPW and CDR2 LRSPGD (reference sequence). The CDR3 contains 13 residues.

There are a few counts of this clone. Genes and germline are mouse. CDR3 DNA, as far as it was read: TGTGCCAGCGGTGATGCAGGGGGCTACACA. This sequence encodes CASGDAGGYT. The CDR3 in its entirety is CASGDAGGYTEVFF. V and J are TRBV13-2 and TRBJ1-1, with TRBD1 identical over 8 bases. The read gets to within 4 residues of the CDR3 end, and the germline J gene fills in the rest. The germline V gene encodes CDR1 NNHNN and CDR2 SYGAGS (reference sequence). Trimming removed 0 bases from V and 3 bases from J; junction bases left unmatched: 1. The CDR3 consists of 14 residues.

There are a few counts of this clone. Gene names and germline refer to mouse. The read gets to within 3 residues of the CDR3 end, and the germline J gene fills in the rest. The genes are TRBV13-3 and TRBJ1-6, with 7 bases that match TRBD1. TRBJ1-6 is identified as an open reading frame with a role that is uncertain. There are 14 residues in the CDR3. After removal of 3 bases from V and 9 bases from J, the junction contained 6 bases not matched to a gene. Germline values: CDR1 NNHDY, CDR2 SYVADS. The sequenced part of the CDR3 DNA is TGTGCCAGCAGTGGACAGGGAGGGGGTTCGCCC. It yields the protein CASSGQGGGSP. The full-length CDR3 reads as CASSGQGGGSPLYF.

Notes on this clone: Gene names follow the mouse nomenclature. The DNA ends 4 residues before the CDR3 does, and the rest of the CDR3 is filled in from the germline J gene. The same CDR3 is also encoded by other DNA sequences in this sample. This chain connects TRBV1 to TRBJ1-1; 7 positions agree with TRBD1. Germline loops: CDR1 NSQYPW, CDR2 LRSPGD (reference sequence). V trimming: 1 base; J trimming: 1 base; junction bases outside the gene matches: 3. This CDR3 comprises 15 residues. This CDR3 reads CTCSAGQGGNTEVFF. The sequenced part of the CDR3 DNA is TGCACCTGCAGTGCAGGACAGGGAGGGAACACA. Looking up the rest from reference TRBV1 and TRBJ1-1 gives the full variable domain: VTLLEQNPRWRLVPRGQAVNLRCILKNSQYPWMSWYQQDLQKQLQWLFTLRSPGDKEVKSLPGADYLATRVTDTELRLQVANMSQGRTLYCTCSAGQGGNTEVFFGKGTRLTVV.

On this clone itself: Mouse gene names apply. Read data end 4 residues before the CDR3 end; the end is taken from the germline J gene. This chain uses TRBV13-2 with TRBJ2-3, with 10 bases identical to TRBD2. V trimming: 0 bases; J trimming: 1 base; junction bases outside the gene matches: 8. The CDR3 length is 18 residues. Germline V gene data show CDR1 as NNHNN and CDR2 as SYGAGS (reference sequence). This CDR3 reads CASGDALGGRGGAETLYF. The covered CDR3 bases are TGTGCCAGCGGTGATGCCCTGGGGGGGCGCGGGGGTGCAGAA.

About this clone: The gene names here belong to mouse. The read halts 3 residues ahead of the CDR3 end, with the missing end drawn from the germline J gene. In the same sample, other DNA sequences code for this CDR3. The chain has TRBV5 and TRBJ1-6; D remains unclear. TRBJ1-6 is labeled an ORF, and its function is uncertain. The CDR3 has 14 amino acids. Germline loops: CDR1 LGHNA, CDR2 YNLKQL (reference sequence). V lost 0 bases and J 7 bases, leaving 7 bases between the germline ends. The CDR3 sequence is CASSQEVRNSPLYF. The DNA read from the CDR3 is TGTGCCAGCAGCCAAGAGGTTCGGAATTCGCCC.

On this clone: Each gene name is a mouse one. The read ends 4 residues before the CDR3 terminus; that terminus is restored from the germline J gene. Other DNA sequences in this sample translate to the same CDR3. The chain uses TRBV13-1 and TRBJ2-5; 9 positions agree with TRBD2. The length of the CDR3 is 14 residues. Germline assignment: CDR1 NSHNY and CDR2 SYGAGN. The covered CDR3 bases are TGTGCCAGCAGTGATGCTGGGGGGGGAGAC. It translates to CASSDAGGGD. The full-length CDR3 reads as CASSDAGGGDTQYF.

This clone was seen more than once but under ten times. All gene names here are mouse names. The read gets to within 4 residues of the CDR3 end, and the germline J gene fills in the rest. The V and J genes are TRBV5 and TRBJ2-2; D perhaps matches TRBD1 (6 bases). This CDR3 contains 15 residues. V gave up 2 bases and J gave up 4 bases, with 11 bases separating them. The germline gives CDR1 LGHNA, CDR2 YNLKQL (reference sequence). The CDR3: CASSQHREVTGQLYF. CDR3 DNA, as far as it was read: TGTGCCAGCAGCCAACACAGGGAAGTCACCGGG.

Points on this clone: Any gene name here is a mouse gene name. The missing CDR3 end, 4 residues past where the read stops, is filled in from the germline J gene. V and J are TRBV5 and TRBJ1-4, with TRBD1 as a possible D gene (5 bases). The CDR3 totals 15 residues. From germline, CDR1 is LGHNA and CDR2 YNLKQL (reference sequence). The sequenced CDR3 bases are TGTGCCAGCAGCCAAGTTGGGACTGGGGGCGAA. Protein product: CASSQVGTGGE. In full, the CDR3 reads CASSQVGTGGERLFF.

This clone occurred a few times. The gene names given are mouse names. The CDR3 sequence is CASSQEAGGVSQNTLYF. The CDR3 DNA, read in part, is TGTGCCAGCAGCCAAGAAGCTGGGGGGGTGAGTCAAAAC. The rearrangement joins TRBV5 to TRBJ2-4; 9 bases match TRBD2. The read ends 4 residues before the CDR3 terminus; that terminus is restored from the germline J gene. V dropped 0 bases and J dropped 0; count of bases not matched to a gene: 4. The germline gives CDR1 LGHNA, CDR2 YNLKQL (reference sequence). The CDR3 covers 17 residues.

This clone has a handful of counts. Any gene name here is a mouse gene name. The read ends 4 residues early relative to the CDR3; the germline J gene fills the gap. The chain employs TRBV17 and TRBJ2-3; tentatively, D is TRBD1 (6 bases). CDR1 is MNHDT and CDR2 is YYDKIL in the germline V gene. This CDR3 comprises 14 residues. The V end lost 3 bases, the J end lost 4 bases, and 11 bases lay between the germline ends. This CDR3 is CASSSVRGTETLYF. The sequenced CDR3 bases are TGTGCTAGCAGTAGTGTCAGGGGCACAGAA.

In regard to this clone: A much larger clone is a single base away; this may be a read error. The gene names here belong to mouse. Coverage ceases 4 residues before the CDR3 finishes, and the germline J gene fills in the end. The genes are TRBV13-3 and TRBJ2-3; D remains unclear. The germline V gene encodes CDR1 NNHDY and CDR2 SYVADS. V was cut by 0 bases and J by 0 bases, with 5 bases left in between. The CDR3 sequence is 14 residues long. This CDR3 reads CASSDASSAETLYF. The covered CDR3 bases are TGTGCCAGCAGTGATGCCAGTAGTGCAGAA.